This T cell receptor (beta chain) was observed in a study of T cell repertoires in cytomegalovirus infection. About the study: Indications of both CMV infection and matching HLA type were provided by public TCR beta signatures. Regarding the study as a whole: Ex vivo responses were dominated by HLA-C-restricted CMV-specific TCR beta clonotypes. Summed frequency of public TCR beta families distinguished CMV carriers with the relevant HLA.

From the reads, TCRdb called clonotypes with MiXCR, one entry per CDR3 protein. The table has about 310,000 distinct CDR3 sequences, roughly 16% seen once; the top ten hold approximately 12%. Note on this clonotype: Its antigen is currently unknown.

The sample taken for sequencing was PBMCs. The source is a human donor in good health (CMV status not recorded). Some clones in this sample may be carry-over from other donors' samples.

The CDR3 region has the DNA TGCAGCGTTGGGGGGCTCAGGAACACTGAAGCTTTCTTT. Its protein product is CSVGGLRNTEAFF. This sequence joins TRBV29-1 and TRBJ1-1, with D possibly matching TRBD1 (6 bases). V was pared by 4 bases and J by 1 base, with 10 bases between. The CDR3 runs 13 residues. Germline values: CDR1 SQVTM, CDR2 ANQGSEA.